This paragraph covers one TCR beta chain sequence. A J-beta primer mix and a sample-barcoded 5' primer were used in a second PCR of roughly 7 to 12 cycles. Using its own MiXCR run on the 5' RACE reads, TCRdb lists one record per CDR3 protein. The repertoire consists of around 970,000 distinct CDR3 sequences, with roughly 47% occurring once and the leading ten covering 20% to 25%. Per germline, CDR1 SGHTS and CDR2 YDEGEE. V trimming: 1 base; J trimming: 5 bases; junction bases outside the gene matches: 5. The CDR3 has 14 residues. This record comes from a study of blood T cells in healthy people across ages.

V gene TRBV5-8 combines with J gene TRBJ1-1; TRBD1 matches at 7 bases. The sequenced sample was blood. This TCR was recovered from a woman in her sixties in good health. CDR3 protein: CASSLYRGWTEAFF. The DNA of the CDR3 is TGTGCCAGCAGCTTGTACAGGGGATGGACTGAAGCTTTCTTT.